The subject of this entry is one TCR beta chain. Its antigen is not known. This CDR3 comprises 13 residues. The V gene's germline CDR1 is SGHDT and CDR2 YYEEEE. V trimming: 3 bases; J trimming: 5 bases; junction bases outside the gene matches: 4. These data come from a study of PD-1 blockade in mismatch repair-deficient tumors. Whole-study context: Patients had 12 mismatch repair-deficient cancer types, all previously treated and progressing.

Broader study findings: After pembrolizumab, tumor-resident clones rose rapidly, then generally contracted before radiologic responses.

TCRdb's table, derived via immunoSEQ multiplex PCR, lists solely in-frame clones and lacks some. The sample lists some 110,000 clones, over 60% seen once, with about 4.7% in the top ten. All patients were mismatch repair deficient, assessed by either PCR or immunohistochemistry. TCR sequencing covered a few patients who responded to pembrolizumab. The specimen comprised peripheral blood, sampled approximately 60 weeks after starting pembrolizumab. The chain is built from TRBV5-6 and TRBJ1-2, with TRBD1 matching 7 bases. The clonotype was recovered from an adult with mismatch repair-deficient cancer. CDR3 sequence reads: CASSWEQGYGYTF. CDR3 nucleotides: TGTGCCAGCAGCTGGGAACAGGGGTATGGCTACACCTTC.